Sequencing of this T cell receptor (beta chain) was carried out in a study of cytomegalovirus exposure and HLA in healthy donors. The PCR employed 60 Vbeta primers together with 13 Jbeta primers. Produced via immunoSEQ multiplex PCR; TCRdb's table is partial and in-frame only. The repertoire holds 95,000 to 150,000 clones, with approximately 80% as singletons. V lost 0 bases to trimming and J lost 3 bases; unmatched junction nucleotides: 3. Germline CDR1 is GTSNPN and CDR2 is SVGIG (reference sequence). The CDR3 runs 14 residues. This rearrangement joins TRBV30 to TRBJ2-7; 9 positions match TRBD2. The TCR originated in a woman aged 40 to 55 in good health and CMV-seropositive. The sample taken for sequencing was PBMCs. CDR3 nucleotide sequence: TGTGCCTGGAGTGTAATGCGGGGGGGCTACGAGCAGTACTTC. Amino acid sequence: CAWSVMRGGYEQYF.